One sample yielded the 14 T cell receptor beta chains listed below, sequenced in a study of blood T cell repertoires in COVID-19. Generated by immunoSEQ multiplex PCR, the TCRdb table keeps only in-frame clones and is missing some. The sample lists 85,000 to 100,000 clones; roughly 89% were seen once. Sequencing input: peripheral blood. The receptors come from a woman aged 60-75 years with COVID-19, enrolled during active disease.

The chain recombines TRBV6-5 with TRBJ1-2, with D possibly matching TRBD1 (5 bases). With 0 bases removed from V and 1 base from J, the gap between germline ends came to 9 bases. This CDR3 has 15 residues. Per germline, CDR1 MNHEY and CDR2 SVGAGI. Written as DNA, the CDR3 is TGTGCCAGCAGTTACTCCATAGGGGATAACTATGGCTACACCTTC. Encoded protein: CASSYSIGDNYGYTF.

This clone was counted only a few times. In DNA form, the CDR3 reads TGTGCCAGCAGCAGTCCGGGACAGGGGCTCGAGCAGTACTTC. This encodes CASSSPGQGLEQYF. The chain joins TRBV11-2 to TRBJ2-7, with 10 bases matching TRBD1. The CDR3 has 14 amino acids. Germline CDR1 reads SGHAT; CDR2 reads FQNNGV. Losses at the gene ends were 5 bases for V and 6 bases for J; bases not matched to a gene: 7. Complete variable domain (other parts from reference TRBV11-2 and TRBJ2-7): EAGVAQSPRYKIIEKRQSVAFWCNPISGHATLYWYQQILGQGPKLLIQFQNNGVVDDSQLPKDRFSAERLKGVDSTLKIQPAKLEDSAVYLCASSSPGQGLEQYFGPGTRLTVT.

This clone was seen a handful of times. J is TRBJ1-1 and V is TRBV5-1; 7 positions agree with TRBD1. J lost 2 bases, V lost 4 bases, and 5 bases had no gene match. Germline-derived CDR1 and CDR2 are SGHRS and YFSETQ. This CDR3 comprises 14 residues. Here the CDR3 DNA reads TGCGCCAGCAGCCTGGGACAGCCTAACACTGAAGCTTTCTTT. Amino acids: CASSLGQPNTEAFF.

The chain recombines TRBV2 with TRBJ2-5, with D uncertain. The CDR3 loop spans 13 amino acids. CDR1 SNHLY and CDR2 FYNNEI come from the germline V gene. Trimming shortened V by 2 bases and J by 2 bases, and 6 bases separated the two germline ends. The CDR3 DNA follows: TGTGCCAGCAGTGAAACCGGGCAAGAGACCCAGTACTTC. Amino acid sequence: CASSETGQETQYF.

In its sample, this clone was seen a few times. The rearrangement links TRBV7-8 to TRBJ2-7; D possibly corresponds to TRBD2 (5 bases). The ends were cut back, 1 base at V and 6 bases at J, with 19 bases in the middle. From germline, CDR1 is SGHVS and CDR2 FQNEAQ. The CDR3 runs to 16 residues. In DNA, the CDR3 is TGTGCCAGCAGCTTAGAGGGAGATAGCCGCCAGGTCGAGCAGTACTTC. This sequence encodes CASSLEGDSRQVEQYF.

The gene calls are TRBV4-1 and TRBJ1-2; TRBD1 is a possible D gene (6 bases). CDR1 and CDR2 (germline): MGHRA, YSYEKL. V lost 4 bases and J 8 bases, leaving 26 bases between the germline ends. This CDR3 is built from 17 residues. The CDR3 loop reads CASSLIGGRGPREGYTF. The CDR3 DNA reads as TGCGCCAGCAGCCTAATAGGGGGTAGAGGACCGAGAGAAGGCTACACCTTC.

This clone was counted once. This chain joins TRBV3-1 (or the pseudogene TRBV3-2) and TRBJ1-3, with D hard to call. Trimming removed 4 bases at V and 4 bases at J, with 14 bases between. The CDR3 has 15 amino acids. Germline CDR1 is LGHDT and CDR2 is YNNKEL (reference sequence). CDR3: CASSLGVGAGNTIYF. CDR3 nucleotides: TGTGCCAGCAGCCTTGGGGTGGGAGCCGGAAACACCATATATTTT.

The chain joins TRBV2 to TRBJ1-1, with D perhaps TRBD1 (5 bases). Deletions cut 8 bases from V and 6 bases from J, with 19 bases between. There are 14 residues in the CDR3. From germline, CDR1 is SNHLY and CDR2 FYNNEI. In DNA, the CDR3 is TGTGCCAGCGCTTTCGGGGGATGGTTAGCTGAAGCTTTCTTT. Translated: CASAFGGWLAEAFF. The complete variable domain, with remaining parts taken from reference TRBV2 and TRBJ1-1, reads EPEVTQTPSHQVTQMGQEVILRCVPISNHLYFYWYRQILGQKVEFLVSFYNNEISEKSEIFDDQFSVERPDGSNFTLKIRSTKLEDSAMYFCASAFGGWLAEAFFGQGTRLTVV.

This chain uses TRBV2 with TRBJ1-5; the D is unclear. Germline CDR1 is SNHLY and CDR2 is FYNNEI. V gave up 6 bases and J gave up 4 bases, with 16 bases separating them. The CDR3 loop spans 15 amino acids. Written as DNA, the CDR3 is TGTGCCAGCAGCGCACGAGGGAATGTGAATCAGCCCCAGCATTTT. Protein product: CASSARGNVNQPQHF.

The J gene is TRBJ2-3, the V gene TRBV11-3; 12 bases fit TRBD2. V lost 5 bases to trimming and J lost 2 bases; unmatched junction nucleotides: 5. This CDR3 is 16 amino acids long. Germline V gives CDR1 SGHNT, CDR2 YENEEA. In DNA, the CDR3 is TGTGCCAGCAGCCACCGGACTAGCGGGGTCACAGATACGCAGTATTTT. Amino acid sequence: CASSHRTSGVTDTQYF.

The rearrangement links TRBV6-5 to TRBJ1-2; no clear D gene. The CDR3 is 13 residues long. In germline, CDR1 is MNHEY, CDR2 SVGAGI. Trimming stripped 4 bases from V and 5 bases from J, with 11 bases between. This chain's CDR3 is CASSSEGWYGYTF. Here the CDR3 DNA reads TGTGCCAGCAGTTCAGAGGGATGGTATGGCTACACCTTC.

Comment on this clone: The junction differs from germline at one of its ends, possibly a read error. V and J are TRBV2 and TRBJ2-7; D remains ambiguous. There are 12 residues in the CDR3. Germline lookup yields CDR1 SNHLY and CDR2 FYNNEI. The CDR3 loop reads CASRSSYYEQYF. The CDR3 region has the DNA TGTGCAAGCAGGTCGAGTTACTACGAGCAGTACTTC.

This chain uses TRBV6-5 with TRBJ2-7, with D perhaps TRBD1 (5 bases). This CDR3 comprises 14 residues. Per germline, CDR1 MNHEY and CDR2 SVGAGI. Between the trimmed V and J ends, which lost 4 bases and 11 bases, there was a span of 21 bases. Written as DNA, the CDR3 is TGTGCCAGCAGTTCCATGGTCCAACAGGCCAAGAAGTACTTC. Amino acids: CASSSMVQQAKKYF.

The chain employs TRBV19 and TRBJ1-2, with D possibly matching TRBD1 (5 bases). This CDR3 is 14 amino acids long. V was cut by 7 bases and J by 4 bases, with 16 bases left in between. The germline V gene has CDR1 LNHDA and CDR2 SQIVND (reference sequence). The CDR3 DNA follows: TGTGCCAGTACCACAGCCGCAGGGATCTATGGCTACACCTTC. Its translation is CASTTAAGIYGYTF.